The rows below give T cell receptor beta chains drawn from one sample of a study of blood T cells in healthy people across ages. TCRdb re-called the 5' RACE reads through MiXCR, storing one row per CDR3 protein. The sample lists about 780,000 distinct CDR3 sequences, roughly 46% occurring once. Sequencing was performed on blood. These receptors were taken from an older man in good health. Each CDR3 is given with its conserved first and last residue. The D gene is left open where the match is weak. The size entry is marked missing in some rows and otherwise reads once, few, many or a size class.

d_call	v_call	j_call	cdr3_length	clone_size	cdr3_nt	cdr3_aa
TRBD2	TRBV6-2/TRBV6-3	TRBJ2-1	16	NA	TGTGCCAGCAGTCGCCCCGGGACTAGCGGGAACAATGAGCAGTTCTTC	CASSRPGTSGNNEQFF
NA	TRBV20-1	TRBJ1-2	15	NA	TGCAGTGCTAGCGGCGGACAGAGATTAACTTATGGCTACACCTTC	CSASGGQRLTYGYTF
NA	TRBV12-3/TRBV12-4	TRBJ2-1	12	many	TGTGCCAGCAGTTTAAGCCACAATGAGCAGTTCTTC	CASSLSHNEQFF
NA	TRBV15	TRBJ2-1	20	NA	TGTGCCACCAGCAGATCGCACACCGGGACGCCTGGGGTCTCTTACAATGAGCAGTTCTTC	CATSRSHTGTPGVSYNEQFF
TRBD1	TRBV20-1	TRBJ1-1	15	few	TGCAGTGCGCTTACAGACAGGGAGGAGAACACTGAAGCTTTCTTT	CSALTDREENTEAFF
NA	TRBV20-1	TRBJ1-6	16	NA	TGCAGTGTACAGACCGGCCCGGACCCCTCTAATTCACCCCTCCACTTT	CSVQTGPDPSNSPLHF
NA	TRBV29-1	TRBJ2-7	12	few	TGCAGCGTTAGACAGAGTTCCTACGAGCAGTACTTC	CSVRQSSYEQYF
NA	TRBV20-1	TRBJ2-3	17	NA	TGCAGTGCTAGAGATACGGGAGCGGACTCTAGCACAGATACGCAGTATTTT	CSARDTGADSSTDTQYF
NA	TRBV10-3	TRBJ2-5	11	NA	TGTGCCATCAGTACGGGGCAGGAGCAGTACTTC	CAISTGQEQYF
NA	TRBV5-6	TRBJ2-1	12	NA	TGTGCCAGCAGCTTTGTTGACAATGAGCAGTTCTTC	CASSFVDNEQFF
NA	TRBV28	TRBJ2-7	14	few	TGTGCCAGCAGTTTATTTTCAGGGGTGAGCGAGCAGTACTTC	CASSLFSGVSEQYF
TRBD1	TRBV10-3	TRBJ2-1	13	NA	TGTGCCATCAGTGGGACAGGGGAGAATGAGCAGTTCTTC	CAISGTGENEQFF
NA	TRBV29-1	TRBJ2-7	11	NA	TGCAGCGTTGAGTCCTCCTACGAGCAGTACTTC	CSVESSYEQYF
NA	TRBV12-3/TRBV12-4	TRBJ1-4	16	few	TGTGCCAGCAGTTTAGCCGGCCAGGGGAATGCTGGAAAACTGTTTTTT	CASSLAGQGNAGKLFF
NA	TRBV9	TRBJ2-3	14	NA	TGTGCCAGCAGCGAATCCGGGGTAGCAGATACGCAGTATTTT	CASSESGVADTQYF
NA	TRBV11-3	TRBJ2-3	15	NA	TGTGCCAGCAGCTTCGAAACGCTGGGCACAGGTACGCAGTATTTT	CASSFETLGTGTQYF
TRBD2	TRBV12-3/TRBV12-4	TRBJ2-1	14	NA	TGTGCCAGCAACCCGGGACTACCCTACAATGAGCAGTTCTTC	CASNPGLPYNEQFF
NA	TRBV12-5	TRBJ2-7	17	NA	TGTGCTAGTGGTTTGATCCTTGGGGGCAGGGTATCCTACGAGCAGTACTTC	CASGLILGGRVSYEQYF
NA	TRBV27	TRBJ2-2	15	many	TGTGCCAGCAGTTCAACTAGCCTTGGCACCGGGGAGCTGTTTTTT	CASSSTSLGTGELFF
TRBD2	TRBV24-1	TRBJ2-6	21	few	TGTGCCACCAGTGTTACAGGGACATCCCGCGGGAGGGCCTCAGGGGCCAACGTCCTGACTTTC	CATSVTGTSRGRASGANVLTF
TRBD2	TRBV4-2	TRBJ2-5	16	NA	TGTGCCAGCAGCCAAGAGTCGAGCGGGATGGGGGAGACCCAGTACTTC	CASSQESSGMGETQYF
TRBD2	TRBV5-1	TRBJ2-1	16	NA	TGCGCCAGCAGCTTGACGGGAGCGGGACCCTACAATGAGCAGTTCTTC	CASSLTGAGPYNEQFF